These T cell receptor beta chains were read from a single sample in a study of follicular helper T cells after annual influenza vaccination. Sequencing was performed with immunoSEQ multiplex PCR; in TCRdb, only in-frame clones are kept and a portion is missing. The sample holds roughly 9,200 clones, about 80% seen once. The sample here was CXCR5- memory CD4+ T cells sorted from blood, taken 7 days after influenza vaccination. All receptors derive from an adult who received the influenza vaccine. CDR3s include the opening cysteine and the closing phenylalanine or tryptophan. The order of the fields is J gene, V gene, D gene, clone size, CDR3 DNA, CDR3 protein. A D gene is named only where the DNA matches it firmly. Expanded clones get a size class; other rows say once, few or many, or leave the size out.

J: TRBJ2-1; V: TRBV7-9; D: -; size: -; DNA: TGTGCCAGCAGCATCGGACTCACATACAATGAGCAGTTCTTC; CDR3: CASSIGLTYNEQFF
J: TRBJ1-6; V: TRBV2; D: -; size: once; DNA: TGTGCCAGCGGACAGACAGATAATAATTCACCCCTCCACTTT; CDR3: CASGQTDNNSPLHF
J: TRBJ1-1; V: TRBV7-2; D: -; size: -; DNA: TGTGCCAGCAGCGCGGGACCGAACACTGAAGCTTTCTTT; CDR3: CASSAGPNTEAFF
J: TRBJ2-1; V: TRBV19; D: -; size: -; DNA: TGTGCCAGTACCGCTCTAGTTGGCTCCTACAATGAGCAGTTCTTC; CDR3: CASTALVGSYNEQFF
J: TRBJ1-2; V: TRBV25-1; D: -; size: -; DNA: TGTGCCAGCAGTGAATCTAGGGGGGTAGAGGTTGGCTACACCTTC; CDR3: CASSESRGVEVGYTF
J: TRBJ2-5; V: TRBV2; D: -; size: few; DNA: TGTGCCAGCAGTGTAGAGGTTGGGCAGACCCAGTACTTC; CDR3: CASSVEVGQTQYF
J: TRBJ1-1; V: TRBV7-9; D: -; size: few; DNA: TGTGCCAGCAGCTTATTGGGTCTGAACACTGAAGCTTTCTTT; CDR3: CASSLLGLNTEAFF
J: TRBJ2-7; V: TRBV30; D: TRBD1; size: -; DNA: TGTGCCTGGAGTGTAGTTACAGGGGGTACCTACGAGCAGTACTTC; CDR3: CAWSVVTGGTYEQYF
J: TRBJ1-1; V: TRBV7-2; D: -; size: -; DNA: TGTGCCAGCAGCCGTCAGGGATCTACTGAAGCTTTCTTT; CDR3: CASSRQGSTEAFF
J: TRBJ2-2; V: TRBV2; D: -; size: -; DNA: TGTGCCAGCAGTGGTGCTAGCAGAGGGACCGGGGAGCTGTTTTTT; CDR3: CASSGASRGTGELFF
J: TRBJ2-7; V: TRBV18; D: TRBD1; size: once; DNA: TGTGCCAGCTCACCGACTGGGACAGGCGAATACGAGCAGTACTTC; CDR3: CASSPTGTGEYEQYF
J: TRBJ2-5; V: TRBV18; D: -; size: few; DNA: TGTGCCAGCTCACCCCAAGAGACCCAGTACTTC; CDR3: CASSPQETQYF
J: TRBJ2-7; V: TRBV27; D: -; size: -; DNA: TGTGCCAGCAGTTTACAGGGAATCGGGGTCTACGAGCAGTACTTC; CDR3: CASSLQGIGVYEQYF
J: TRBJ2-2; V: TRBV9; D: -; size: -; DNA: TGTGCCAGCAGCGCGGATAGCTGGGCGAACACCGGGGAGCTGTTTTTT; CDR3: CASSADSWANTGELFF
J: TRBJ2-5; V: TRBV4-1; D: -; size: -; DNA: TGCGCCAGCAGTTACGCGGGGGAGACCCAGTACTTC; CDR3: CASSYAGETQYF
J: TRBJ2-2; V: TRBV28; D: TRBD1; size: -; DNA: TGTGCCAGCAGACCCGGGGACAGGCTTAACACCGGGGAGCTGTTTTTT; CDR3: CASRPGDRLNTGELFF
J: TRBJ2-2; V: TRBV10-3; D: -; size: few; DNA: TGTGCCATCAGTGATCGTGGAACGTGGCTGTTTTTT; CDR3: CAISDRGTWLFF
J: TRBJ1-1; V: TRBV6-1; D: -; size: -; DNA: TGTGCCAGCAGTGAACGTGGTAGGGGTTCTGAAGCTTTCTTT; CDR3: CASSERGRGSEAFF
J: TRBJ2-7; V: TRBV5-1; D: TRBD1; size: few; DNA: TGCGCCAGCAGCTTGGGGACAGGCTTCTACGAGCAGTACTTC; CDR3: CASSLGTGFYEQYF
J: TRBJ2-3; V: TRBV18; D: TRBD2; size: -; DNA: TGTGCCAGCTCAGAGAGGACTAGCGGGTCTAGCACAGATACGCAGTATTTT; CDR3: CASSERTSGSSTDTQYF
J: TRBJ2-1; V: TRBV15; D: -; size: -; DNA: TGTGCCACCAGCAGAGTCTTGGGTGGGAGCTCCTACAATGAGCAGTTCTTC; CDR3: CATSRVLGGSSYNEQFF
J: TRBJ2-1; V: TRBV7-2; D: -; size: -; DNA: TGTGCCAGCAGCTTAACTAGATCCTACAATGAGCAGTTCTTC; CDR3: CASSLTRSYNEQFF
J: TRBJ1-5; V: TRBV4-3; D: -; size: -; DNA: TGCGCCAGCAGCCAAGATAATCGGCAGCCCCAGCATTTT; CDR3: CASSQDNRQPQHF
J: TRBJ2-7; V: TRBV19; D: -; size: few; DNA: TGTGCCAGTAGTAAGCCGACAGGCGAGGAGCAGTACTTC; CDR3: CASSKPTGEEQYF
J: TRBJ2-7; V: TRBV5-1; D: -; size: once; DNA: TGCGCCAGCAGCCCCCGGGGTCCAGATACTTACGAGCAGTACTTC; CDR3: CASSPRGPDTYEQYF
J: TRBJ1-2; V: TRBV5-1; D: -; size: -; DNA: TGCGCCAGCAGCTTGGGGGTGTCCAATAACTATGGCTACACCTTC; CDR3: CASSLGVSNNYGYTF
J: TRBJ2-5; V: TRBV18; D: TRBD1; size: -; DNA: TGTGCCAGCTCACGGACAGGGGGGGAGACCCAGTACTTC; CDR3: CASSRTGGETQYF
J: TRBJ2-2; V: TRBV9; D: TRBD2; size: -; DNA: TGTGCCAGCAGCCCGCGGCTAGCGGGCCCCCCCGGGGAGCTGTTTTTT; CDR3: CASSPRLAGPPGELFF
J: TRBJ2-7; V: TRBV5-5; D: TRBD1; size: -; DNA: TGTGCCAGCAGCTTGGTAGCAGGGGGCATGTACGAGCAGTACTTC; CDR3: CASSLVAGGMYEQYF
J: TRBJ2-3; V: TRBV28; D: -; size: few; DNA: TGTGCCAGCAGCCACTCCGGGAGTTACACAGATACGCAGTATTTT; CDR3: CASSHSGSYTDTQYF
J: TRBJ1-4; V: TRBV6-6; D: -; size: -; DNA: TGTGCCAGCAGTTACTCTTTCCATGAAAAACTGTTTTTT; CDR3: CASSYSFHEKLFF
J: TRBJ2-5; V: TRBV6-5; D: TRBD1; size: -; DNA: TGTGCCAGCAGTTACTCCACAGGGGTGAAGGGAGAGACCCAGTACTTC; CDR3: CASSYSTGVKGETQYF
J: TRBJ2-2; V: TRBV7-2; D: -; size: once; DNA: TGTGCCAGCAGCTTAGAGGGGGGCTACACCGGGGAGCTGTTTTTT; CDR3: CASSLEGGYTGELFF
J: TRBJ2-5; V: TRBV5-1; D: -; size: -; DNA: TGCGCCAGCAGCCAATTGGGCCCGCAAGAGACCCAGTACTTC; CDR3: CASSQLGPQETQYF
J: TRBJ1-2; V: TRBV29-1; D: -; size: -; DNA: TGCAGCGTTGTGAGGCGGAACTATGGCTACACCTTC; CDR3: CSVVRRNYGYTF
J: TRBJ2-7; V: TRBV5-4; D: -; size: -; DNA: TGTGCCAGCAGCTTGGACAGGGTCCACGAGCAGTACTTC; CDR3: CASSLDRVHEQYF
J: TRBJ2-5; V: TRBV5-1; D: -; size: -; DNA: TGCGCCAGCAGCAACCCCGCGGGCCCAGAGACCCAGTACTTC; CDR3: CASSNPAGPETQYF
J: TRBJ2-7; V: TRBV6-5; D: TRBD1; size: -; DNA: TGTGCCAGCAGTTACACGCAGGGGGCGACCTACGAGCAGTACTTC; CDR3: CASSYTQGATYEQYF
J: TRBJ1-1; V: TRBV30; D: -; size: -; DNA: TGTGCCTGGAGTGTACTTGGGGGCGGAGGTGAAGCTTTCTTT; CDR3: CAWSVLGGGGEAFF
J: TRBJ2-7; V: TRBV7-2; D: -; size: -; DNA: TGTGCCAGCAGCCCTAACTCGGGAGCGGGCTACGAGCAGTACTTC; CDR3: CASSPNSGAGYEQYF
J: TRBJ1-5; V: TRBV28; D: -; size: once; DNA: TGTGCCAGCAGGAGACAGAGCGATCAGCCCCAGCATTTT; CDR3: CASRRQSDQPQHF
J: TRBJ2-1; V: TRBV9; D: -; size: -; DNA: TGTGCCAGCAGCGTAGACGGCTTCCCCTACAATGAGCAGTTCTTC; CDR3: CASSVDGFPYNEQFF
J: TRBJ2-7; V: TRBV28; D: TRBD1; size: few; DNA: TGTGCCAGCAAATCCGGCACAGGGGCCTACGAGCAGTACTTC; CDR3: CASKSGTGAYEQYF
J: TRBJ2-5; V: TRBV5-1; D: -; size: -; DNA: TGCGCCAGCAGCTTATGGACGGACCAAGAGACCCAGTACTTC; CDR3: CASSLWTDQETQYF
J: TRBJ2-7; V: TRBV5-1; D: TRBD1; size: -; DNA: TGCGCCAGCAGCCGGGGGAGAGGGACAGGGACCGAGCAGTACTTC; CDR3: CASSRGRGTGTEQYF
J: TRBJ2-2; V: TRBV6-5; D: -; size: -; DNA: TGTGCCAGCAGTCAGTACAGGACCACCGGGGAGCTGTTTTTT; CDR3: CASSQYRTTGELFF